This is a list of T cell receptor beta chains from one sample in a study of healthy donors' naive CD4 and CD8 T cells. A single record per CDR3 protein comes from TCRdb applying MiXCR to the reads. The top ten hold 2% to 2.5% of the sample, which has 200,000 or so distinct CDR3 sequences, about 76% seen once. The material sequenced was naive CD4+ and CD8+ T cells sorted from blood, pooled from several donors. The receptors come from a pool of human donors in good health; the sample pools cells from several healthy donors. Both conserved end residues are part of each CDR3.

CDR3aa,v_gene,j_gene
CSARGSGGPTKSYF,TRBV20-1,TRBJ2-7
CSVYREETEAFF,TRBV29-1,TRBJ1-1
CSFWRGAEQYF,TRBV29-1,TRBJ2-7
CASSFGESYEQYF,TRBV27,TRBJ2-7
CASSPTGASTDTQYF,TRBV18,TRBJ2-3
CASSFEAGELYMNNEQFF,TRBV13,TRBJ2-1
CAWSSGTGGYEQYF,TRBV30,TRBJ2-7
CASSYARTAADTQYF,TRBV5-1,TRBJ2-3
CSVLDSSNQPQHF,TRBV29-1,TRBJ1-5
CASWVPGETQYF,TRBV6-5,TRBJ2-5
CASIPRWRTSGRVSDNEQFF,TRBV28,TRBJ2-1
CASSPATRPPEAFF,TRBV6-1,TRBJ1-1
CASSVTRNEQFF,TRBV25-1,TRBJ2-1
CASSPLRAVSGELFF,TRBV27,TRBJ2-2
CASSFQLLTGDGTDTQYF,TRBV5-4,TRBJ2-3
CASSLGGRAPEYF,TRBV13,TRBJ2-7
CSAPDRGYPTEAFF,TRBV29-1,TRBJ1-1
CSVGTGPSAETQYF,TRBV29-1,TRBJ2-5
CSVEELAAAGADGYTF,TRBV29-1,TRBJ1-2
CASSQGYHTGELFF,TRBV4-3,TRBJ2-2
CASSLMGDWYEQYF,TRBV5-1,TRBJ2-7
CASSPQFGQGVAGNTIYF,TRBV6-6,TRBJ1-3
CSVERSLGDEQFF,TRBV29-1,TRBJ2-1
CSVAGAGGSYEQYF,TRBV29-1,TRBJ2-7
CSVVTSTDTQYF,TRBV29-1,TRBJ2-3